This is a list of T cell receptor beta chains from one sample in a study of T-cell reconstitution after alpha-beta-depleted transplantation in children. MiXCR, applied by TCRdb to the PCR reads, yields one record per CDR3 protein. The sample includes around 500,000 distinct CDR3 sequences, roughly 24% of them seen just once. The input for sequencing was PBMCs, mostly from graft donor cells, taken 360 days after TCRalphabeta/CD19-depleted stem cell transplant. All receptors derive from a boy less than two years old who had a stem cell transplant for acute myeloid leukemia, so the T cells may come from the graft donor. Both conserved end residues are part of each CDR3. Each record gives: D gene, J gene, clone size, V gene, CDR3 protein, CDR3 DNA. A D gene is named only where the DNA matches it firmly. Size tells how often a clone was seen (once, few, many) or the class of an expanded clone, and some rows leave it out.

d_gene: .; j_gene: TRBJ2-7; abundance: once; v_gene: TRBV6-1; CDR3aa: CASTHIRGLNYEQYF; CDR3nt: TGTGCCAGCACTCACATCCGGGGGCTTAACTACGAGCAGTACTTC
d_gene: .; j_gene: TRBJ2-5; abundance: many; v_gene: TRBV12-3/TRBV12-4; CDR3aa: CASSVHREGETQYF; CDR3nt: TGTGCCAGCAGTGTCCACAGGGAGGGAGAGACCCAGTACTTC
d_gene: .; j_gene: TRBJ1-4; abundance: few; v_gene: TRBV20-1; CDR3aa: CSASLATNEKLFF; CDR3nt: TGCAGTGCAAGCCTGGCAACTAATGAAAAACTGTTTTTT
d_gene: .; j_gene: TRBJ1-1; abundance: many; v_gene: TRBV12-3/TRBV12-4; CDR3aa: CASSNRAGVNAEAFF; CDR3nt: TGTGCCAGCAGCAACCGGGCAGGGGTGAACGCTGAAGCTTTCTTT
d_gene: TRBD2; j_gene: TRBJ2-5; abundance: .; v_gene: TRBV2; CDR3aa: CASSEGAGAGAETQYF; CDR3nt: TGTGCCAGCAGTGAAGGAGCGGGGGCCGGGGCGGAGACCCAGTACTTC
d_gene: TRBD2; j_gene: TRBJ2-3; abundance: .; v_gene: TRBV9; CDR3aa: CASSVDASGGSTDTQYF; CDR3nt: TGTGCCAGCAGCGTTGATGCTAGCGGGGGGAGCACAGATACGCAGTATTTT
d_gene: TRBD1; j_gene: TRBJ2-1; abundance: .; v_gene: TRBV9; CDR3aa: CASSVGDRPLHEQFF; CDR3nt: TGTGCCAGCAGCGTAGGGGACAGGCCCCTTCATGAGCAGTTCTTC
d_gene: TRBD2; j_gene: TRBJ2-3; abundance: .; v_gene: TRBV4-3; CDR3aa: CASSQDVTSGGTDTQYF; CDR3nt: TGCGCCAGCAGCCAAGATGTGACTAGCGGGGGCACAGATACGCAGTATTTT
d_gene: .; j_gene: TRBJ1-3; abundance: few; v_gene: TRBV10-3; CDR3aa: CAISEGIRNTIYF; CDR3nt: TGTGCCATCAGTGAGGGTATCAGAAACACCATATATTTT
d_gene: .; j_gene: TRBJ2-1; abundance: few; v_gene: TRBV11-2; CDR3aa: CASIPEQFF; CDR3nt: TGTGCCAGCATCCCTGAGCAGTTCTTC
d_gene: .; j_gene: TRBJ2-2; abundance: many; v_gene: TRBV5-1; CDR3aa: CASSPLMDVGELFF; CDR3nt: TGCGCCAGCAGCCCGCTGATGGATGTCGGGGAGCTGTTTTTT
d_gene: .; j_gene: TRBJ1-4; abundance: .; v_gene: TRBV7-2; CDR3aa: CASSLAGARNEKLFF; CDR3nt: TGTGCCAGCAGCCTAGCAGGGGCCCGAAATGAAAAACTGTTTTTT
d_gene: .; j_gene: TRBJ2-2; abundance: .; v_gene: TRBV4-3; CDR3aa: CASSQGVPGRANTGELFF; CDR3nt: TGCGCCAGCAGCCAGGGGGTACCGGGACGGGCGAACACCGGGGAGCTGTTTTTT
d_gene: TRBD2; j_gene: TRBJ2-5; abundance: .; v_gene: TRBV12-3/TRBV12-4; CDR3aa: CASRPSGGQETQYF; CDR3nt: TGTGCCAGCAGGCCTAGCGGGGGCCAAGAGACCCAGTACTTC
d_gene: TRBD2; j_gene: TRBJ2-3; abundance: many; v_gene: TRBV6-1; CDR3aa: CASSQRGAPRTQYF; CDR3nt: TGTGCCAGCAGCCAGCGGGGGGCCCCGAGAACGCAGTATTTT
d_gene: TRBD2; j_gene: TRBJ2-3; abundance: .; v_gene: TRBV12-5; CDR3aa: CASGLQAGGPTDTQYF; CDR3nt: TGTGCTAGTGGTTTGCAAGCGGGGGGGCCCACAGATACGCAGTATTTT
d_gene: TRBD2; j_gene: TRBJ2-3; abundance: .; v_gene: TRBV20-1; CDR3aa: CSASSRTSGGLDTQYF; CDR3nt: TGCAGTGCTAGTTCCAGGACTAGCGGGGGGCTGGATACGCAGTATTTT
d_gene: .; j_gene: TRBJ1-1; abundance: many; v_gene: TRBV12-3/TRBV12-4; CDR3aa: CASSLGVKAFF; CDR3nt: TGTGCCAGCAGTTTAGGGGTAAAAGCTTTCTTT
d_gene: .; j_gene: TRBJ2-4; abundance: .; v_gene: TRBV11-1; CDR3aa: CASSPGGLRGASKNIQYF; CDR3nt: TGTGCCAGCAGCCCCGGTGGGTTGAGGGGCGCGTCCAAAAACATTCAGTACTTC
d_gene: TRBD1; j_gene: TRBJ2-5; abundance: few; v_gene: TRBV4-3; CDR3aa: CASSQDPGTGERTQYF; CDR3nt: TGCGCCAGCAGCCAAGATCCCGGGACAGGCGAACGGACCCAGTACTTC
d_gene: .; j_gene: TRBJ2-3; abundance: .; v_gene: TRBV5-1; CDR3aa: CASSLEAGDTQYF; CDR3nt: TGCGCCAGCAGCTTGGAGGCGGGAGATACGCAGTATTTT
d_gene: .; j_gene: TRBJ2-2; abundance: many; v_gene: TRBV9; CDR3aa: CASSATQLGHGELFF; CDR3nt: TGTGCCAGCAGCGCTACTCAGCTAGGGCACGGGGAGCTGTTTTTT
d_gene: .; j_gene: TRBJ2-7; abundance: few; v_gene: TRBV12-3/TRBV12-4; CDR3aa: CASSLVRAGEQYF; CDR3nt: TGTGCCAGCAGTTTAGTCAGGGCGGGAGAGCAGTACTTC
d_gene: .; j_gene: TRBJ1-1; abundance: .; v_gene: TRBV12-3/TRBV12-4; CDR3aa: CASSSVSRGTEAFF; CDR3nt: TGTGCCAGCAGTTCGGTCAGCCGGGGCACTGAAGCTTTCTTT
d_gene: .; j_gene: TRBJ1-1; abundance: .; v_gene: TRBV20-1; CDR3aa: CSARAGSGTSEAFF; CDR3nt: TGCAGTGCTAGAGCCGGTTCCGGGACATCTGAAGCTTTCTTT
d_gene: .; j_gene: TRBJ1-1; abundance: few; v_gene: TRBV10-3; CDR3aa: CAISESAGATNTEAFF; CDR3nt: TGTGCCATCAGTGAGTCAGCAGGGGCTACGAACACTGAAGCTTTCTTT
d_gene: .; j_gene: TRBJ2-7; abundance: .; v_gene: TRBV7-8; CDR3aa: CASSSPVKTYEQYF; CDR3nt: TGTGCCAGCAGCTCCCCAGTTAAAACCTACGAGCAGTACTTC
d_gene: .; j_gene: TRBJ2-3; abundance: many; v_gene: TRBV29-1; CDR3aa: CSARPGPSTDTQYF; CDR3nt: TGCAGCGCCCGCCCTGGACCCAGCACAGATACGCAGTATTTT
d_gene: .; j_gene: TRBJ2-1; abundance: many; v_gene: TRBV5-1; CDR3aa: CASSFDGGPYNEQFF; CDR3nt: TGCGCCAGCAGCTTCGACGGGGGACCCTACAATGAGCAGTTCTTC
d_gene: .; j_gene: TRBJ1-1; abundance: .; v_gene: TRBV18; CDR3aa: CASSPPGRSANTEAFF; CDR3nt: TGTGCCAGCTCACCACCCGGCAGGTCAGCGAACACTGAAGCTTTCTTT
d_gene: TRBD2; j_gene: TRBJ2-7; abundance: few; v_gene: TRBV15; CDR3aa: CATSVLVFGQPGLAGDSYEQYF; CDR3nt: TGTGCCACCAGTGTGTTGGTATTCGGACAGCCGGGACTAGCGGGGGACTCCTACGAGCAGTACTTC
d_gene: TRBD1; j_gene: TRBJ1-1; abundance: few; v_gene: TRBV5-1; CDR3aa: CASSYIRGPNTEAFF; CDR3nt: TGCGCCAGCAGCTACATCAGGGGGCCGAACACTGAAGCTTTCTTT
d_gene: .; j_gene: TRBJ1-2; abundance: .; v_gene: TRBV20-1; CDR3aa: CSAFPNSSANYGYTF; CDR3nt: TGCAGTGCTTTCCCAAACAGTTCTGCTAACTATGGCTACACCTTC
d_gene: .; j_gene: TRBJ1-5; abundance: few; v_gene: TRBV7-2; CDR3aa: CASSLGFTSNQPQHF; CDR3nt: TGTGCCAGCAGCTTAGGGTTTACTAGCAATCAGCCCCAGCATTTT
d_gene: .; j_gene: TRBJ2-4; abundance: .; v_gene: TRBV15; CDR3aa: CATSRHQMGGEGNIQYF; CDR3nt: TGTGCCACCAGCAGGCATCAGATGGGCGGAGAAGGGAACATTCAGTACTTC
d_gene: TRBD1; j_gene: TRBJ2-1; abundance: many; v_gene: TRBV5-4; CDR3aa: CASSSRGGDLNEQFF; CDR3nt: TGTGCCAGCAGCTCTAGAGGGGGCGACCTCAATGAGCAGTTCTTC
d_gene: .; j_gene: TRBJ2-5; abundance: many; v_gene: TRBV20-1; CDR3aa: CSAAKAPKTQYF; CDR3nt: TGCAGTGCTGCCAAGGCCCCCAAGACCCAGTACTTC
d_gene: .; j_gene: TRBJ2-7; abundance: .; v_gene: TRBV6-5; CDR3aa: CASSYSTSTYEQYF; CDR3nt: TGTGCCAGCAGTTACTCGACTTCCACCTACGAGCAGTACTTC
d_gene: TRBD2; j_gene: TRBJ2-5; abundance: .; v_gene: TRBV12-3/TRBV12-4; CDR3aa: CASSFWDYEETQYF; CDR3nt: TGTGCCAGCAGTTTTTGGGACTACGAAGAGACCCAGTACTTC
d_gene: .; j_gene: TRBJ1-1; abundance: .; v_gene: TRBV10-3; CDR3aa: CAISESVVRTEAFF; CDR3nt: TGTGCCATCAGTGAGTCGGTGGTAAGGACTGAAGCTTTCTTT